The clone carrying this T cell receptor gamma chain was recorded a few times. The record originates from a study of gamma-delta chains in newborns, infants, children. Overall study: Microbial exposure reportedly drives polyclonal innate γδ T cell expansion after birth.

The length of the CDR3 is 15 residues. Germline loops: CDR1 VTNTFY, CDR2 YDVSTARD (reference sequence). With 3 bases clipped from V and 6 bases from J, the junction kept 14 bases outside the gene matches. TCRdb reran clone calling via CATT on the reads. The sample has 2,600 or so gamma-chain clones, around 40% seen once. Sequenced sample: blood. The clonotype was recovered from a child who was a newborn, infant or young child, either healthy, febrile or measles-vaccinated (not recorded which). V gene TRGV3 combines with J gene TRGJ1 or TRGJ2. CDR3 DNA: TGTGCCACCTGGGACGGGACCGGAGTCGGTTATAAGAAACTCTTT. Translation: CATWDGTGVGYKKLF.